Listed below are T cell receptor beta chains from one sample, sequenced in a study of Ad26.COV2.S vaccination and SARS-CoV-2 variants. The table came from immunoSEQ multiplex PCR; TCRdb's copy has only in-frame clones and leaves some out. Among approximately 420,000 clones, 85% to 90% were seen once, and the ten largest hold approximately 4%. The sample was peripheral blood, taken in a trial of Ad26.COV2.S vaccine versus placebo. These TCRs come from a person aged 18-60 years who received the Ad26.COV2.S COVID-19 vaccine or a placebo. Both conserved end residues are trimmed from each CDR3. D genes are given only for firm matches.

CDR3 protein: ASASSETPRDTQY; V gene: TRBV6-5; D gene: NA; CDR3 length: 13
CDR3 protein: ASSFSGITEAF; V gene: TRBV5-5; D gene: NA; CDR3 length: 11
CDR3 protein: ASSMLAGGLETQY; V gene: TRBV19; D gene: TRBD2; CDR3 length: 13
CDR3 protein: ASSESRPPGAF; V gene: TRBV6-1; D gene: NA; CDR3 length: 11
CDR3 protein: ASGLNYEQY; V gene: TRBV28; D gene: NA; CDR3 length: 9
CDR3 protein: ASSRLMGQGNEKLF; V gene: TRBV14; D gene: TRBD1; CDR3 length: 14
CDR3 protein: ASSLGRAPNQPQH; V gene: TRBV5-1; D gene: NA; CDR3 length: 13
CDR3 protein: ATSRRTSGDQETQY; V gene: TRBV15; D gene: TRBD2; CDR3 length: 14
CDR3 protein: ASSPGRLAGDYNEQF; V gene: TRBV9; D gene: TRBD2; CDR3 length: 15
CDR3 protein: AWSLLAGVYNEQF; V gene: TRBV30; D gene: TRBD2; CDR3 length: 13
CDR3 protein: ASTANYNSPLH; V gene: TRBV19; D gene: NA; CDR3 length: 11
CDR3 protein: ASKQDENIQY; V gene: TRBV2; D gene: NA; CDR3 length: 10
CDR3 protein: ASSQPTPGLKGNSPLH; V gene: TRBV3-1/TRBV3-2; D gene: NA; CDR3 length: 16
CDR3 protein: ASSPNTRGWDTEAF; V gene: TRBV28; D gene: NA; CDR3 length: 14
CDR3 protein: ASSDGTGVTEAF; V gene: TRBV2; D gene: TRBD1; CDR3 length: 12
CDR3 protein: ASSPVWRSSYNEQF; V gene: TRBV27; D gene: NA; CDR3 length: 14
CDR3 protein: ASITPGRGGSNEQF; V gene: TRBV28; D gene: TRBD2; CDR3 length: 14
CDR3 protein: ASSQAPGGYEQY; V gene: TRBV3-1/TRBV3-2; D gene: TRBD1; CDR3 length: 12
CDR3 protein: ASSQDPGMNTGELF; V gene: TRBV3-1/TRBV3-2; D gene: NA; CDR3 length: 14
CDR3 protein: ALDRGTQPQH; V gene: TRBV30; D gene: TRBD1; CDR3 length: 10
CDR3 protein: ASSDTGAGNTIY; V gene: TRBV2; D gene: NA; CDR3 length: 12
CDR3 protein: ASSPGGAGTGELF; V gene: TRBV7-3; D gene: TRBD2; CDR3 length: 13
CDR3 protein: ATSPRQYREEQY; V gene: TRBV15; D gene: NA; CDR3 length: 12
CDR3 protein: ASSLGARPSNYGYT; V gene: TRBV7-9; D gene: NA; CDR3 length: 14
CDR3 protein: ASSLGWEKMRGDNQPQH; V gene: TRBV7-8; D gene: NA; CDR3 length: 17
CDR3 protein: ASSIAGTYSNQPQH; V gene: TRBV19; D gene: NA; CDR3 length: 14
CDR3 protein: ASSHSGGPGELF; V gene: TRBV7-9; D gene: NA; CDR3 length: 12
CDR3 protein: SVEPTGFGGYT; V gene: TRBV29-1; D gene: NA; CDR3 length: 11
CDR3 protein: ASSFGQGNYGYT; V gene: TRBV2; D gene: TRBD1; CDR3 length: 12
CDR3 protein: ATSRLIATNEKLF; V gene: TRBV15; D gene: NA; CDR3 length: 13
CDR3 protein: ASRWAGGKYEQY; V gene: TRBV2; D gene: TRBD1; CDR3 length: 12
CDR3 protein: ASRMTVNNSPLH; V gene: TRBV28; D gene: NA; CDR3 length: 12
CDR3 protein: ASSPPGRNRETQY; V gene: TRBV6-5; D gene: NA; CDR3 length: 13